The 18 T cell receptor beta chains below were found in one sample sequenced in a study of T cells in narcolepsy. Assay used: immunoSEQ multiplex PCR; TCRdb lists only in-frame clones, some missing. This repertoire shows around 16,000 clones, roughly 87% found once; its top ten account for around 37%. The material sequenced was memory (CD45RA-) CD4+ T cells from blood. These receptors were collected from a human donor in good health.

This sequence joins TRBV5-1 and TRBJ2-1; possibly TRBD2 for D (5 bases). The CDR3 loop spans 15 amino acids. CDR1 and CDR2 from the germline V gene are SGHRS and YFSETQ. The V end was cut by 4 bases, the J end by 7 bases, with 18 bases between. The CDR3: CASSPRTRSLNEQFF. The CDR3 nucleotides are TGCGCCAGCAGCCCCCGGACTCGGAGTCTGAATGAGCAGTTCTTC.

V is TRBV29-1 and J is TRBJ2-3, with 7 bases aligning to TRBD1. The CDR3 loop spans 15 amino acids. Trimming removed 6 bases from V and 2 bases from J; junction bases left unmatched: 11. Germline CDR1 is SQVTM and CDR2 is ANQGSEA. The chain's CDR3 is CSVNPRTGNTDTQYF. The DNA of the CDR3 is TGCAGCGTCAACCCTAGGACAGGAAACACAGATACGCAGTATTTT.

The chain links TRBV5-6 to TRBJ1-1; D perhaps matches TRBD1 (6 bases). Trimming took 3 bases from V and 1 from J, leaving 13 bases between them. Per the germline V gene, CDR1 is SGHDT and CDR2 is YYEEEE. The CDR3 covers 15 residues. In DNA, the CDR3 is TGTGCCAGCAGCTCGCTAGACAGGACGAACACTGAAGCTTTCTTT. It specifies CASSSLDRTNTEAFF. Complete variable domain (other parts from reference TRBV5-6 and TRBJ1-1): DAGVTQSPTHLIKTRGQQVTLRCSPKSGHDTVSWYQQALGQGPQFIFQYYEEEERQRGNFPDRFSGHQFPNYSSELNVNALLLGDSALYLCASSSLDRTNTEAFFGQGTRLTVV.

CDR3 nucleotide sequence: TGTGCCAGTAGAGGACAGGGAATCCCCTCCTACGAGCAGTACTTC. Translating it yields CASRGQGIPSYEQYF. The gene calls are TRBV19 and TRBJ2-7, with TRBD1 matching over 8 bases. V was pared by 6 bases and J by 0 bases, with 7 bases of the junction left unmatched. The CDR3 has 15 residues. Germline V gives CDR1 LNHDA, CDR2 SQIVND (reference sequence).

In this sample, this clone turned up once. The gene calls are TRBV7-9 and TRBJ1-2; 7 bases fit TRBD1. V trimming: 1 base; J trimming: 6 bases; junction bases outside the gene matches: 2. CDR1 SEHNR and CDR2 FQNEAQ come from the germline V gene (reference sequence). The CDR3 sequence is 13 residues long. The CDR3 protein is CASSLGQGHGYTF. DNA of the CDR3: TGTGCCAGCAGCTTAGGACAGGGCCATGGCTACACCTTC.

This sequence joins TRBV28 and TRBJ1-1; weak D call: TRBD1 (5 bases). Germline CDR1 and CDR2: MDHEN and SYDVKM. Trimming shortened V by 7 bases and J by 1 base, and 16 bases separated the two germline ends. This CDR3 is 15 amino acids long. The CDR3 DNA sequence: TGTGCCAGCACTACAGGTCGCTGGAGGAACACTGAAGCTTTCTTT. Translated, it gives CASTTGRWRNTEAFF.

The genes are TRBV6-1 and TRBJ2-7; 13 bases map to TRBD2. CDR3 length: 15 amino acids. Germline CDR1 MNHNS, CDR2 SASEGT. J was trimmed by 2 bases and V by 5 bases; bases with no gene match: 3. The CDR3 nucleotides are TGTGCCAGCAGTACCGGGACTAGCGGGACCTACGAGCAGTACTTC. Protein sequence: CASSTGTSGTYEQYF.

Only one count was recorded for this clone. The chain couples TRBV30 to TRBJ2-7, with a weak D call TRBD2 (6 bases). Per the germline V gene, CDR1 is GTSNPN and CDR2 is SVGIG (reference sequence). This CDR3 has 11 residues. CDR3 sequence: CAAGRGTEQYF. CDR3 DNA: TGTGCGGCCGGGAGAGGCACCGAGCAGTACTTC.

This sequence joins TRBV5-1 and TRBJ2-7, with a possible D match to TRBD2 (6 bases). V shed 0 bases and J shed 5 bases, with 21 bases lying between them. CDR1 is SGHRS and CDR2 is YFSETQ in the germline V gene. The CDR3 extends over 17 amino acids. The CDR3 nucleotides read TGCGCCAGCAGCTTGGTCCCCCGGTGGGGCGGGGAAAACGAGCAGTACTTC. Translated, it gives CASSLVPRWGGENEQYF. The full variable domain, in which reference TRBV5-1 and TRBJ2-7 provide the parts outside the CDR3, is KAGVTQTPRYLIKTRGQQVTLSCSPISGHRSVSWYQQTPGQGLQFLFEYFSETQRNKGNFPGRFSGRQFSNSRSEMNVSTLELGDSALYLCASSLVPRWGGENEQYFGPGTRLTVT.

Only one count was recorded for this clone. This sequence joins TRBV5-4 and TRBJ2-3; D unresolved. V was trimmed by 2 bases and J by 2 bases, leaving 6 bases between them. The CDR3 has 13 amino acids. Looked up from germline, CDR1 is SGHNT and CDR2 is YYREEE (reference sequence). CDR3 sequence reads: CASSFVPTDTQYF. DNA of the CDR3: TGTGCCAGCAGCTTCGTACCCACAGATACGCAGTATTTT.

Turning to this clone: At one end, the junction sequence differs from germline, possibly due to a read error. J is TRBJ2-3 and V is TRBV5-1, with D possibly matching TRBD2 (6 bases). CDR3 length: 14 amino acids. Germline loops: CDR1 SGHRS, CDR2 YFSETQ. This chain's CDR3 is CASSLASHTDAQYF. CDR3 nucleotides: TGCGCCAGCAGTCTAGCGTCCCACACAGATGCGCAGTATTTT.

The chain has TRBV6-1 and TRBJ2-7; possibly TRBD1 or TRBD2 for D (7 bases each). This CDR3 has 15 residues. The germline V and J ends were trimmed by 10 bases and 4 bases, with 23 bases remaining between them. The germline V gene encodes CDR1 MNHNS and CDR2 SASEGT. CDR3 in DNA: TGTGCCATCAGGGGGGGAAATGGACTAGGGTACGAGCAGTACTTC. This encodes CAIRGGNGLGYEQYF.

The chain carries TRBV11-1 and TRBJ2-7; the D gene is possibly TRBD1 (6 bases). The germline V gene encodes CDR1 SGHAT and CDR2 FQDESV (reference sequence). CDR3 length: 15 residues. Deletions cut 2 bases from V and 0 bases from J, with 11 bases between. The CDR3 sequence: CASSLYPDSSYEQYF. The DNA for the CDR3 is TGTGCCAGCAGCTTATACCCGGACAGCTCCTACGAGCAGTACTTC.

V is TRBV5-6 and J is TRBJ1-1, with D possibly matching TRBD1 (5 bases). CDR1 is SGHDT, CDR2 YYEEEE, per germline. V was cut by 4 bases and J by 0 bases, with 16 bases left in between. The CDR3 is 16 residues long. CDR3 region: CASSRGGRTLNTEAFF. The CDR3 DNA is TGTGCCAGCAGCCGGGGGGGTCGGACTTTGAACACTGAAGCTTTCTTT.

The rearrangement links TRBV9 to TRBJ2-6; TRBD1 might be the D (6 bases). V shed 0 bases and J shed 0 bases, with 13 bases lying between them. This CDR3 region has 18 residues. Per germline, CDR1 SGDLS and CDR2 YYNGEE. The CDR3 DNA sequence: TGTGCCAGCAGCGTAGTAGGGGGTTCCTTCTCTGGGGCCAACGTCCTGACTTTC. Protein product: CASSVVGGSFSGANVLTF.

The CDR3 protein is CASSNSGGKTEAFF. The DNA for the CDR3 is TGTGCCAGCAGTAACTCAGGGGGGAAAACTGAAGCTTTCTTT. The V and J genes are TRBV7-3 and TRBJ1-1, with 7 bases matching TRBD1. The ends lost 6 bases at V and 5 bases at J; junction bases unmatched: 9. CDR3 size: 14 residues. Germline CDR1 reads SGHTA; CDR2 reads FQGTGA.

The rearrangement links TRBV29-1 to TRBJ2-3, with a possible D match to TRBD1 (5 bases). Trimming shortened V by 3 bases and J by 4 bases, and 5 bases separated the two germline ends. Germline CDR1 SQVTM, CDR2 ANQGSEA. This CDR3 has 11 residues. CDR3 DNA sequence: TGCAGCGTTGACAGGGCAGATACGCAGTATTTT. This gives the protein CSVDRADTQYF.

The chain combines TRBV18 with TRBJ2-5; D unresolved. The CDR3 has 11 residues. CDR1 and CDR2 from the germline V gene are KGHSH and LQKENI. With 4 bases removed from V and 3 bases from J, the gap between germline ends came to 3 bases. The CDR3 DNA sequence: TGTGCCAGCTCACTCGAAGAGACCCAGTACTTC. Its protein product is CASSLEETQYF.